The clone carrying this TCR beta chain has a handful of counts. Its antigen is still unknown. This sample was taken from a study of T cells after yellow fever vaccination. For the study at large: It was SMART-Seq v4 Ultra Low Input that prepared the fractions with low cell numbers. Whole-study results and caveats: Among all clonotypes, a small share was observed in both CD4 and CD8 compartments. Subsequent to the booster, the majority of primary-vaccination clones reappeared (around 96% CD4, around 85% CD8).

TCR cDNA, made by 5'RACE template switching, carried an added universal primer site and UMIs. TCRdb processed the 5' RACE reads anew with MiXCR; each CDR3 protein has one entry. The sample records hundreds of thousands of distinct CDR3 sequences, 10% to 15% being singletons. The length of the CDR3 is 12 residues. CDR1 is SQVTM, CDR2 ANQGSEA, per germline. With 1 base removed from V and 3 bases from J, the gap between germline ends came to 7 bases. The sample was PBMCs, taken on the day of the yellow fever booster vaccination. The sequence was collected from a man aged 25-45 years who received the YFV17D yellow fever vaccine. V gene TRBV29-1 combines with J gene TRBJ2-7; no reliable D call. CDR3 in DNA: TGCAGCGTTGAAGTGGTGGGCTACGAGCAGTACTTC. Translating gives CSVEVVGYEQYF.